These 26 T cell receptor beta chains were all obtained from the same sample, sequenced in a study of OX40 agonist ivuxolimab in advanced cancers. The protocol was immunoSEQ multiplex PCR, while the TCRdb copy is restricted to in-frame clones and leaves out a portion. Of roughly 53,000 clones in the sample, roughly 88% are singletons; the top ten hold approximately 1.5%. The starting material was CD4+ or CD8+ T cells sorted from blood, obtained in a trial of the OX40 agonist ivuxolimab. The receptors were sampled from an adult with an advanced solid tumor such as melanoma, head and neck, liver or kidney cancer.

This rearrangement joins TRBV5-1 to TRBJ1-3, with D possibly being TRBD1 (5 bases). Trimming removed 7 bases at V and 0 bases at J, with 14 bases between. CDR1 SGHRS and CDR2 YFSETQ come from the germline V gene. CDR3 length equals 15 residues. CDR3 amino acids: CASAGTGSSGNTIYF. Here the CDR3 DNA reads TGCGCCAGCGCCGGGACGGGAAGCTCTGGAAACACCATATATTTT.

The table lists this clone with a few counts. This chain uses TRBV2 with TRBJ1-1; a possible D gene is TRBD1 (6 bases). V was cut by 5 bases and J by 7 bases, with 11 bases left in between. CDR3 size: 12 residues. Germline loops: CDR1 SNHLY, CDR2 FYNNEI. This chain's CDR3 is CASSYRAYEAFF. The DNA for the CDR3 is TGTGCCAGCAGTTACAGGGCCTATGAAGCTTTCTTT. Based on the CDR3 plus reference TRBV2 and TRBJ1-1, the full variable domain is EPEVTQTPSHQVTQMGQEVILRCVPISNHLYFYWYRQILGQKVEFLVSFYNNEISEKSEIFDDQFSVERPDGSNFTLKIRSTKLEDSAMYFCASSYRAYEAFFGQGTRLTVV.

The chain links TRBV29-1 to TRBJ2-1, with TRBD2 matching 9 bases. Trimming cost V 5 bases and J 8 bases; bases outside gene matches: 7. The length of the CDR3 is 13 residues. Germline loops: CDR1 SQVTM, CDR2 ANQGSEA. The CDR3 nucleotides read TGCAGCGTTAGGGTAGCGGGAGTGGATGAGCAGTTCTTC. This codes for CSVRVAGVDEQFF.

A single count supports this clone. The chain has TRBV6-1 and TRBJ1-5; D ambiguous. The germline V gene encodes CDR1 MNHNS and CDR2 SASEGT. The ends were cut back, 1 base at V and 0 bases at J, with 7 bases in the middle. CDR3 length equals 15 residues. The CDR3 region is CASSEGQFSNQPQHF. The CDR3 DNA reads TGTGCCAGCAGTGAAGGGCAGTTTAGCAATCAGCCCCAGCATTTT.

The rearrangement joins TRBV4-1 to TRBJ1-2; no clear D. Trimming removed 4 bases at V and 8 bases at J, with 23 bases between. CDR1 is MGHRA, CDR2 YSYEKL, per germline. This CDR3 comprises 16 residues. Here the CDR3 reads CASSPPNSGRTKGYTF. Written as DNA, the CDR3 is TGCGCCAGCAGCCCCCCCAATTCCGGACGCACAAAGGGCTACACCTTC.

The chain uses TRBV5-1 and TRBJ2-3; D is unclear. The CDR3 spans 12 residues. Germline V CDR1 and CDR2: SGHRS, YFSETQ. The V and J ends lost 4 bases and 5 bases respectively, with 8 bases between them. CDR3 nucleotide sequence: TGCGCCAGCAGCCCCGCTGGAGATACGCAGTATTTT. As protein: CASSPAGDTQYF.

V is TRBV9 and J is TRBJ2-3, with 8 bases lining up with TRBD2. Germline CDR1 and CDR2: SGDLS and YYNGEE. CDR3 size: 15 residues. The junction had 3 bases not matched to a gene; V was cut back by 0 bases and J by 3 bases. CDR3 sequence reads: CASSVGVAGTDTQYF. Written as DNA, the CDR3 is TGTGCCAGCAGCGTAGGGGTAGCGGGAACAGATACGCAGTATTTT.

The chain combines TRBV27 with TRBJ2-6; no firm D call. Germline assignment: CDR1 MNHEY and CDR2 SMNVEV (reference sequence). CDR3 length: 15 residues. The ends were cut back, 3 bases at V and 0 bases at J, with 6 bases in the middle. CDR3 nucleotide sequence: TGTGCCAGCAGTTTGCAGTCCTCTGGGGCCAACGTCCTGACTTTC. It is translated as CASSLQSSGANVLTF.

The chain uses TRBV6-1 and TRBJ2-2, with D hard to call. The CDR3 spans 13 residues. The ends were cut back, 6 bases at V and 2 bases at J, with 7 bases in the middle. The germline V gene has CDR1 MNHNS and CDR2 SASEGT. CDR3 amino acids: CASRDENTGELFF. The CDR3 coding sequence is TGTGCCAGCAGGGACGAAAACACCGGGGAGCTGTTTTTT.

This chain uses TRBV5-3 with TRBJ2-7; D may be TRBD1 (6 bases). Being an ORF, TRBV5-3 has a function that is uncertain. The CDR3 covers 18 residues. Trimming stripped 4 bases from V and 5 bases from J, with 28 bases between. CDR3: CARSLISPDSYGTDEQYF. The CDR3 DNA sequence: TGTGCCAGAAGCCTGATTTCTCCGGACAGCTACGGAACTGACGAGCAGTACTTC.

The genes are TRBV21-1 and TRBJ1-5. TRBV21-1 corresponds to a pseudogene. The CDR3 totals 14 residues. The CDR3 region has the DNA TGTGCCAGCAGCAAAGTCCCTAGCAATCAGCCCCAGCATTTT. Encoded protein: CASSKVPSNQPQHF.

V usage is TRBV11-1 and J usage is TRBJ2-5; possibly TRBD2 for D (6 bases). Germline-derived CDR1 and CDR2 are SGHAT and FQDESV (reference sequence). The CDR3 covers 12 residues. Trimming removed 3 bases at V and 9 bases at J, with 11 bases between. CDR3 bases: TGTGCCAGCAGCTTGGAACAGCGGGCCCAGTACTTC. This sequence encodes CASSLEQRAQYF.

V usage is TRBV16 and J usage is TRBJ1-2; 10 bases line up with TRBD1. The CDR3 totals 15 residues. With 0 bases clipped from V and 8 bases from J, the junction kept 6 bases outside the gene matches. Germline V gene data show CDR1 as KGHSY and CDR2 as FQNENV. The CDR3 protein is CASSQSPGQGHGYTF. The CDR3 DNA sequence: TGTGCCAGCAGCCAATCGCCGGGACAGGGGCACGGCTACACCTTC.

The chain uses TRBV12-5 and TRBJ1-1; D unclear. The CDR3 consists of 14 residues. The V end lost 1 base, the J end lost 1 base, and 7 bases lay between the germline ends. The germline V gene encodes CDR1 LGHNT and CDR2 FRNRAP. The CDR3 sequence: CASGLGLQNTEAFF. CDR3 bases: TGTGCTAGTGGTTTGGGACTGCAGAACACTGAAGCTTTCTTT.

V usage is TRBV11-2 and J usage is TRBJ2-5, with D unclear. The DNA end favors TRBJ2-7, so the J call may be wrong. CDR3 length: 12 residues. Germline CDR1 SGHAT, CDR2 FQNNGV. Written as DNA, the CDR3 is TGTGCCAGCAGCTTAACAGTCTACGAGCAGTACTTC. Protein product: CASSLTVYEQYF.

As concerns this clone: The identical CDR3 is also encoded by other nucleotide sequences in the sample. CDR3 region: CASSLGSTDTQYF. In nucleotides, the CDR3 is TGCGCCAGCAGCTTAGGCAGCACAGATACGCAGTATTTT. The rearrangement joins TRBV5-1 to TRBJ2-3; no clear D gene. Germline CDR1 reads SGHRS; CDR2 reads YFSETQ. CDR3 length: 13 amino acids. V lost 2 bases to trimming and J lost 0 bases, with 4 bases between them.

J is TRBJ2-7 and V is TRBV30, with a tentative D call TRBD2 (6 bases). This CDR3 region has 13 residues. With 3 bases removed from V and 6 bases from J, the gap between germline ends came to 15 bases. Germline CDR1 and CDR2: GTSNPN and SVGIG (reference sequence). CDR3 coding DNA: TGTGCCTGGAGCTGGAGGGTGGATGGCGAGCAGTACTTC. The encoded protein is CAWSWRVDGEQYF. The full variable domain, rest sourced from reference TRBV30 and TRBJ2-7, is SQTIHQWPATLVQPVGSPLSLECTVEGTSNPNLYWYRQAAGRGLQLLFYSVGIGQISSEVPQNLSASRPQDRQFILSSKKLLLSDSGFYLCAWSWRVDGEQYFGPGTRLTVT.

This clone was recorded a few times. CDR3 sequence reads: CASSSRSNEQYF. The DNA of the CDR3 is TGTGCCAGCAGCTCCCGTAGCAACGAGCAGTACTTC. The rearrangement links TRBV5-4 to TRBJ2-7; D gene uncertain. Germline loops: CDR1 SGHNT, CDR2 YYREEE (reference sequence). Trimming removed 3 bases from V and 5 bases from J, with 9 bases in between. This CDR3 region has 12 residues.

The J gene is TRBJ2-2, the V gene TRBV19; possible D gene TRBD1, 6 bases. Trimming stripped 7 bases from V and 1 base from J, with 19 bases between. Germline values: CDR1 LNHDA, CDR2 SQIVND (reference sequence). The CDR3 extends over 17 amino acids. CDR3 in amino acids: CASTIPSGARNTGELFF. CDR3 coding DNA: TGTGCCAGTACCATTCCCTCAGGGGCGCGGAACACCGGGGAGCTGTTTTTT. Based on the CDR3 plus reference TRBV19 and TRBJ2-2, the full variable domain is DGGITQSPKYLFRKEGQNVTLSCEQNLNHDAMYWYRQDPGQGLRLIYYSQIVNDFQKGDIAEGYSVSREKKESFPLTVTSAQKNPTAFYLCASTIPSGARNTGELFFGEGSRLTVL.

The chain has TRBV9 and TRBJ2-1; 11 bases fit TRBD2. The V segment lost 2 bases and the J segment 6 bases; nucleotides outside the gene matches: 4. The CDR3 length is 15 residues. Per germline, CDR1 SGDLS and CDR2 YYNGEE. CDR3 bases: TGTGCCAGCAGCGTGGGACTAGCGGCCCGCAATGAGCAGTTCTTC. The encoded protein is CASSVGLAARNEQFF.

CDR3 protein: CASSLVLAGVADTQYF. The CDR3 DNA is TGCGCCAGCAGCTTGGTACTAGCGGGTGTGGCAGATACGCAGTATTTT. V and J are TRBV5-1 and TRBJ2-3; 9 bases agree with TRBD2. Trimming cost V 0 bases and J 4 bases; bases outside gene matches: 6. The CDR3 consists of 16 residues. Germline loops: CDR1 SGHRS, CDR2 YFSETQ.

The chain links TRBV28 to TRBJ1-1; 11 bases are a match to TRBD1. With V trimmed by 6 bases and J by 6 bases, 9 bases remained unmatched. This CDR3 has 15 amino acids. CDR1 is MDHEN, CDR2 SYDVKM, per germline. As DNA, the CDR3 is TGTGCCAGCAGGACCAGTGGACAGGGGGCCCCTGAAGCTTTCTTT. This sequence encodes CASRTSGQGAPEAFF.

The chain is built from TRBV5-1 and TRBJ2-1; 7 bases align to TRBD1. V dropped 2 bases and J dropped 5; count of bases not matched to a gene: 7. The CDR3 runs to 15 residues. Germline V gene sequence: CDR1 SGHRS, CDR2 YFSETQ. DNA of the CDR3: TGCGCCAGCAGCTTACAGGACAGGTTAAACAATGAGCAGTTCTTC. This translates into CASSLQDRLNNEQFF.

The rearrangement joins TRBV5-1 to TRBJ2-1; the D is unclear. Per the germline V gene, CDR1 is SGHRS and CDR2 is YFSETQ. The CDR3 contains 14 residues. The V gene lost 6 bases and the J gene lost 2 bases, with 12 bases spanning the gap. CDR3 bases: TGCGCCAGCACCCCAGTGGAGACCTACAATGAGCAGTTCTTC. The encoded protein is CASTPVETYNEQFF.

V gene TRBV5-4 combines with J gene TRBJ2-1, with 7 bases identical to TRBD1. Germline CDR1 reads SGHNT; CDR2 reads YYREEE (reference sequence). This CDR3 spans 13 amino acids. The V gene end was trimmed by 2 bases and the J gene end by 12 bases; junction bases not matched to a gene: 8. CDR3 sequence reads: CASSFQRQGGQFF. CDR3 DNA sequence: TGTGCCAGCAGCTTCCAGCGACAGGGCGGGCAGTTCTTC.

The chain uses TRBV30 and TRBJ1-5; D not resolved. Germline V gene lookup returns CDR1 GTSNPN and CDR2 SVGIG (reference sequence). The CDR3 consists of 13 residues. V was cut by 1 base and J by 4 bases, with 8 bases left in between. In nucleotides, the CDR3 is TGTGCCTGGAGTGATAGTAGAAATCAGCCCCAGCATTTT. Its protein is CAWSDSRNQPQHF.